This is a list of T cell receptor beta chains from one sample in a study of T cells in Graves' hyperthyroidism and ophthalmopathy. From the multiplex PCR reads, TCRdb called clonotypes with MiXCR, one entry per CDR3 protein. The sample includes about 480,000 distinct CDR3 sequences, approximately 15% of them seen just once. Sequencing was performed on blood. The receptors here all came from a woman between 18 and 29 years old with Graves' hyperthyroidism. CDR3s include the opening cysteine and the closing phenylalanine or tryptophan. A D gene is named only where the DNA matches it firmly. The listing skips clone size in some rows; elsewhere it reads once, few, many or a size class.

d_call	clone_size	v_call	j_call	cdr3_nt	cdr3_aa
NA	NA	TRBV6-2/TRBV6-3	TRBJ2-3	TGTGCCAGCAGTTCCCCAGGGGACACAGATACGCAGTATTTT	CASSSPGDTDTQYF
NA	few	TRBV27	TRBJ2-2	TGTGCCAGCAGAAAGCTCTCAGGGGACACCGGGGAGCTGTTTTTT	CASRKLSGDTGELFF
NA	many	TRBV15	TRBJ1-1	TGTGCCACCAGCAGAGAACAGGGTAGGACTGAAGCTTTCTTT	CATSREQGRTEAFF
TRBD2	many	TRBV10-3	TRBJ2-3	TGTGCCATCGCCCCCGGGGGGACTTCCCTTAGCACAGATACGCAGTATTTT	CAIAPGGTSLSTDTQYF
NA	NA	TRBV19	TRBJ1-3	TGTGCCACCTCTAGGTCTGTCTCTGGAAACACCATATATTTT	CATSRSVSGNTIYF
NA	many	TRBV19	TRBJ1-5	TGTGCCAGTAGTATGTGGGGGGATCAGCCCCAGCATTTT	CASSMWGDQPQHF
NA	many	TRBV6-5	TRBJ1-1	TGTGCCAGCAGTTACGTGGGGACTGAAGCTTTCTTT	CASSYVGTEAFF
TRBD2	few	TRBV19	TRBJ2-5	TGTGCCAGTAGTACGACCGGGACTAGGGGTCAAGAGACCCAGTACTTC	CASSTTGTRGQETQYF
TRBD2	few	TRBV4-1	TRBJ2-2	TGCGCCAGCAGCCTAGGTGCGGGAGGGCAGGGGGAGCTGTTTTTT	CASSLGAGGQGELFF
NA	NA	TRBV7-8	TRBJ1-2	TGTGCCAGCAGCTTAGATTATAGGAGCCTCCGGGACTATGGCTACACCTTC	CASSLDYRSLRDYGYTF
TRBD2	NA	TRBV12-3/TRBV12-4	TRBJ2-1	TGTGCCAGCAGTTTAAGCGGGGATCTTAACAATGAGCAGTTCTTC	CASSLSGDLNNEQFF
NA	many	TRBV24-1	TRBJ2-5	TGTGCCACCTCCGATTCATGGGAGGAGACCCAGTACTTC	CATSDSWEETQYF
NA	NA	TRBV24-1	TRBJ1-5	TGTGCCACCAGTGATTCCGTTATGAGTCAGCCCCAGCATTTT	CATSDSVMSQPQHF
NA	NA	TRBV20-1	TRBJ2-3	TGCAGTGCGCCCCCCGGGACCCCAGATACGCAGTATTTT	CSAPPGTPDTQYF
NA	NA	TRBV5-5	TRBJ1-4	TGCGCCAGCAGCAGAGACGGGGGGGAAAAACTGTTTTTT	CASSRDGGEKLFF
NA	many	TRBV12-5	TRBJ2-1	TGTGCTAGTGGTTTGGTAAATTCTCCAAATGAGCAGTTCTTC	CASGLVNSPNEQFF
NA	many	TRBV27	TRBJ1-1	TGTGCCAGCAACTCGAAAGCGGCCTCTACATGGAACACTGAAGCTTTCTTT	CASNSKAASTWNTEAFF
TRBD1	NA	TRBV10-3	TRBJ1-2	TGTGCCATCGGGTTGACAGGGAGTGGCTACACCTTC	CAIGLTGSGYTF
TRBD2	few	TRBV4-1	TRBJ2-2	TGCGCCAGCAGCAAAGGGGGACTAGCGGGAGTAGGAACCGGGGAGCTGTTTTTT	CASSKGGLAGVGTGELFF
NA	many	TRBV24-1	TRBJ2-3	TGTGCCACCAGTGAACACGCAGGGCCCCTAACGCAGTATTTT	CATSEHAGPLTQYF
NA	few	TRBV11-2	TRBJ1-3	TGTGCCAGCAGCCCCCCTCTGCGAAACACCATATATTTT	CASSPPLRNTIYF
NA	many	TRBV12-3/TRBV12-4	TRBJ2-5	TGTGCCAGCAGTTTAGAGAGCTTGGAGACCCAGTACTTC	CASSLESLETQYF
NA	many	TRBV30	TRBJ1-2	TGTGCCTGGAGTGTAAACCGACAGGTTGGTGGCTACACCTTC	CAWSVNRQVGGYTF
NA	few	TRBV7-2	TRBJ1-5	TGTGCCGGCAGCCCGGTAGGAGGGTATAGCAATCAGCCCCAGCATTTT	CAGSPVGGYSNQPQHF
TRBD1	many	TRBV19	TRBJ1-1	TGTGCCAGTCAGACAGGGTTAGCTCACACTGAAGCTTTCTTT	CASQTGLAHTEAFF
TRBD2	NA	TRBV6-1	TRBJ2-3	TGTGCCAGCAGTGAATTTATCGGGAGGAGCAGAGATACGCAGTATTTT	CASSEFIGRSRDTQYF